These T cell receptor beta chains were read from a single sample in a study of blood T cell repertoires in COVID-19. Assay: immunoSEQ multiplex PCR; the TCRdb copy retains only in-frame clones and omits some. The sample holds around 160,000 clones, roughly 84% seen once. Sequencing input: peripheral blood. These receptors were obtained from a human donor in a cohort sampled during active COVID-19. CDR3s leave out the opening cysteine and the closing phenylalanine or tryptophan. Only some rows state a clone size, as once, few, many or a class for expanded clones.

abundance,v_gene,j_gene,CDR3aa
few,TRBV7-9,TRBJ2-3,ASSLVYGTDTDTQY
.,TRBV14,TRBJ1-1,ASSRGGQSAF
.,TRBV5-1,TRBJ2-4,ASSLEGTRPSIQY
.,TRBV28,TRBJ1-6,ASSPRGRSTNSPLH
medium-sized,TRBV7-9,TRBJ2-2,ASSPQVNTGELF
.,TRBV7-2,TRBJ2-1,ASSLGGGYNEQF
.,TRBV6-5,TRBJ2-5,ASSRQGEETQY
.,TRBV27,TRBJ1-5,ASSLIGGSNQPQH
.,TRBV30,TRBJ1-2,AWSAGPYGYT
.,TRBV7-9,TRBJ1-5,ASSFSTGDLNQPQH
.,TRBV5-1,TRBJ2-7,ASSPKQGADEQY
once,TRBV12-5,TRBJ2-6,ASGLQGSGANVLT
.,TRBV7-6,TRBJ2-7,ASTPGTGGPWEQY
once,TRBV9,TRBJ1-4,ASSVGTGSEKLF
.,TRBV5-1,TRBJ1-6,ASSLAWDTTFSYNSPLH
.,TRBV9,TRBJ2-3,ASSVIGQGLSDTQY
once,TRBV7-2,TRBJ2-1,ASSLRGGTRGNEQF
.,TRBV6-6,TRBJ1-5,ASNIGVSQPQH
.,TRBV2,TRBJ1-1,ASRVTVTF
.,TRBV6-5,TRBJ1-4,ASSYSNGATNEKLF
.,TRBV9,TRBJ2-3,ASSLTSSGGDTQY
.,TRBV4-3,TRBJ1-1,ASSRISGTEAF
.,TRBV13,TRBJ1-2,ASTRGANYGYT
.,TRBV6-5,TRBJ1-2,ASSPSGGGYT
.,TRBV7-8,TRBJ1-6,ASSLDRGGSPLH
few,TRBV18,TRBJ2-5,ASSYVAGETQY
.,TRBV30,TRBJ1-6,AWIPTGAWSPLH
.,TRBV28,TRBJ2-7,ASSSQGVAYGQY
.,TRBV4-1,TRBJ1-5,ASSQMPGQLFYSNQPQH
.,TRBV20-1,TRBJ2-2,SASARVENTGELF
.,TRBV11-3,TRBJ2-1,ASSLGGGVYNEQF
.,TRBV6-4,TRBJ2-1,ASSQGRSYNEQF
.,TRBV4-1,TRBJ1-6,ASSQDLTPFLPGALH
.,TRBV28,TRBJ1-4,ASSFRGKGEKLF
many,TRBV6-6,TRBJ1-5,ASSPGRGTNNQPQH
few,TRBV5-1,TRBJ2-6,ASSIGQPGSGANVLT
.,TRBV7-2,TRBJ2-1,ASSLLGGAYNEQF
.,TRBV6-5,TRBJ2-7,ASSPLSGAGDEQY
.,TRBV27,TRBJ2-1,ASSSLAGGLNEQF
.,TRBV5-4,TRBJ2-3,ASSFGDSTGTDTQY
.,TRBV18,TRBJ1-2,ASSQGQGDGYT
.,TRBV4-3,TRBJ1-5,ASSQERAGNQPQH
.,TRBV5-4,TRBJ1-6,ASRLRGQGDSPLH
.,TRBV30,TRBJ1-2,AWSRGQKGKSNYGYT
.,TRBV18,TRBJ1-5,ASSPLSGSDQPQH
few,TRBV3-1/TRBV3-2,TRBJ2-7,ASSPMARTYEQY
.,TRBV19,TRBJ2-5,ASSSRTGIKETQY
.,TRBV4-1,TRBJ2-6,ASSHPGHWTSGANVLT
.,TRBV28,TRBJ1-4,ASRPQGLMRKLF
.,TRBV14,TRBJ1-2,ASSPLGSLDNYGYT
.,TRBV28,TRBJ1-5,ASSSRTGGSYSNQPQH
.,TRBV6-1,TRBJ2-2,ASSVGTGTGELF
.,TRBV3-1/TRBV3-2,TRBJ2-1,ASSQGGGGYNEQF
.,TRBV7-2,TRBJ2-6,ASSLLYMGRSSGANVLT